The 24 T cell receptor beta chains below all came from one sample that was sequenced in a study of regulatory T cells in long-lasting Graves disease. The time point here: newly diagnosed GD, antithyroid drugs for less than 3 months. PBMC RNA was the source of the TCR library. With iRepertoire HTBI primers and Arm-PCR of CDR3 regions, TCR beta libraries were built. TCRdb redid the calling of the multiplex PCR reads with MiXCR, one entry per CDR3 protein. The sample has a few hundred thousand distinct CDR3 sequences, about 17% seen once; the top ten hold about 25%. The sample also formed part of further work on T cells in Graves' hyperthyroidism and ophthalmopathy.

The material sequenced was peripheral blood mononuclear cells (PBMCs), taken at new diagnosis, from a patient treated with antithyroid drugs. These receptors were taken from a woman aged 18-29 years with Graves disease.

In its sample, this clonotype was seen many times. The V gene is TRBV11-2, the J gene TRBJ2-1; D may match TRBD1 or TRBD2 (5 bases each). CDR1 SGHAT and CDR2 FQNNGV come from the germline V gene. Trimming shortened V by 5 bases and J by 5 bases, and 16 bases separated the two germline ends. The CDR3 loop spans 15 amino acids. CDR3: CASSLGTFGHNEQFF. The CDR3, as DNA: TGTGCCAGCAGCCTGGGGACCTTTGGGCACAATGAGCAGTTCTTC.

The chain combines TRBV27 with TRBJ2-1, with D maybe TRBD2 (6 bases). Germline V gene sequence: CDR1 MNHEY, CDR2 SMNVEV (reference sequence). The ends were cut back, 3 bases at V and 4 bases at J, with 10 bases in the middle. The CDR3 contains 14 residues. CDR3 nucleotides: TGTGCCAGCAGTTTGAGGGGACTTTACAATGAGCAGTTCTTC. Translating it yields CASSLRGLYNEQFF.

The table lists this clonotype with many counts. V usage is TRBV12-3 or TRBV12-4 and J usage is TRBJ2-3; TRBD2 aligns across 7 bases. The J segment lost 4 bases and the V segment lost 6 bases, leaving 13 bases of the junction unmatched. This CDR3 spans 16 amino acids. The CDR3 loop is CASRPRGAGAADTQYF. CDR3 in DNA: TGTGCCAGCAGACCCCGAGGGGCGGGAGCGGCAGATACGCAGTATTTT.

The rearrangement links TRBV5-6 to TRBJ2-5; D is perhaps TRBD1 or TRBD2 (5 bases each). Trimming cost V 6 bases and J 5 bases, with 17 bases left between them. Germline V gene lookup returns CDR1 SGHDT and CDR2 YYEEEE. The CDR3 has 14 amino acids. CDR3 in amino acids: CASTATGPGETQYF. The CDR3, as DNA: TGTGCCAGCACCGCAACGGGACCGGGGGAGACCCAGTACTTC. The variable domain in full, with the rest retrieved from reference TRBV5-6 and TRBJ2-5, is DAGVTQSPTHLIKTRGQQVTLRCSPKSGHDTVSWYQQALGQGPQFIFQYYEEEERQRGNFPDRFSGHQFPNYSSELNVNALLLGDSALYLCASTATGPGETQYFGPGTRLLVL.

This clonotype came up a few times. This rearrangement joins TRBV9 to TRBJ2-3, with TRBD2 matching 14 bases. V lost 3 bases to trimming and J lost 4 bases; unmatched junction nucleotides: 4. The CDR3 has 16 amino acids. Germline V lookup: CDR1 SGDLS, CDR2 YYNGEE. The CDR3 coding sequence is TGTGCCAGCAGCGCGACTAGCGGGAGGGCCCCAGATACGCAGTATTTT. As protein: CASSATSGRAPDTQYF.

In its sample, this clonotype was seen many times. V and J are TRBV25-1 and TRBJ2-1, with 7 bases lining up with TRBD2. The length of the CDR3 is 14 residues. Germline CDR1 and CDR2: MGHDK and SYGVNS. V gave up 6 bases and J gave up 7 bases; unmatched junction bases: 9. CDR3 DNA: TGTGCCAGCAGAAGTTCTAGCGGCAAGAATGAGCAGTTCTTC. Amino acid sequence: CASRSSSGKNEQFF.

This clonotype appeared a few times. The genes are TRBV28 and TRBJ1-4, with 7 bases fitting TRBD1. Germline values: CDR1 MDHEN, CDR2 SYDVKM. The CDR3 has 14 residues. V lost 5 bases to trimming and J lost 7 bases; unmatched junction nucleotides: 7. The CDR3 DNA is TGTGCCAGCAGTGCCCCAGGGGGGAGTGAAAAACTGTTTTTT. Protein: CASSAPGGSEKLFF.

The chain is built from TRBV7-9 and TRBJ2-2; 15 bases map to TRBD2. Trimming took 5 bases from V and 5 from J; bases not matched to a gene: 9. Germline assignment: CDR1 SEHNR and CDR2 FQNEAQ (reference sequence). The length of the CDR3 is 18 residues. The DNA for the CDR3 is TGTGCCAGCAGCCGAAAATTTGGGACTAGCGGGAGGACCGGGGAGCTGTTTTTT. This gives the protein CASSRKFGTSGRTGELFF. Full variable domain (rest looked up from reference TRBV7-9 and TRBJ2-2): DTGVSQNPRHKITKRGQNVTFRCDPISEHNRLYWYRQTLGQGPEFLTYFQNEAQLEKSRLLSDRFSAERPKGSFSTLEIQRTEQGDSAMYLCASSRKFGTSGRTGELFFGEGSRLTVL.

This clonotype was seen many times. V and J are TRBV28 and TRBJ2-7; D is possibly TRBD1 (6 bases). V was pared by 3 bases and J by 3 bases, with 12 bases between. Germline V gene sequence: CDR1 MDHEN, CDR2 SYDVKM. The CDR3 extends over 14 amino acids. Here the CDR3 reads CASSLLGAHYEQYF. As DNA, the CDR3 is TGTGCCAGCAGTTTGTTGGGGGCTCACTACGAGCAGTACTTC.

A note on this clonotype: The conserved closing phenylalanine or tryptophan is absent in this CDR3, likely reflecting a read error. The chain couples TRBV11-1 to TRBJ2-5; D remains ambiguous. In germline, CDR1 is SGHAT, CDR2 FQDESV (reference sequence). V lost 6 bases to trimming and J lost 5 bases, with 4 bases between them. This CDR3 region has 10 residues. The CDR3 reads CASRGETQYS. In nucleotides, the CDR3 is TGTGCCAGCAGGGGGGAGACCCAGTACTCC.

This clonotype occurred many times. The V and J genes are TRBV5-5 and TRBJ1-2; the D gene is possibly TRBD1 (5 bases). V gave up 3 bases and J gave up 0 bases, with 9 bases separating them. There are 14 residues in the CDR3. Germline V gene data show CDR1 as SGHKS and CDR2 as YYEKEE (reference sequence). This CDR3 reads CASSWWGSNYGYTF. Written as DNA, the CDR3 is TGTGCCAGCAGCTGGTGGGGGTCTAACTATGGCTACACCTTC.

This clonotype was detected only a few times. The chain recombines TRBV10-3 with TRBJ2-1, with 14 bases aligning to TRBD2. V lost 5 bases to trimming and J lost 9 bases; unmatched junction nucleotides: 9. This CDR3 contains 16 residues. The germline gives CDR1 ENHRY, CDR2 SYGVKD. In DNA form, the CDR3 reads TGTGCCATCAGTAAACTGACTAGCGGGAGGGCCCTTGAGCAGTTCTTC. This sequence encodes CAISKLTSGRALEQFF.

This clonotype was counted ten times or more. This chain joins TRBV7-9 and TRBJ2-1; D uncertain. The CDR3 has 12 residues. Germline V CDR1 and CDR2: SEHNR, FQNEAQ (reference sequence). V lost 5 bases to trimming and J lost 2 bases, with 4 bases between them. The CDR3 region is CASSRTYNEQFF. The DNA for the CDR3 is TGTGCCAGCAGCCGGACCTACAATGAGCAGTTCTTC. The full variable domain, with the rest looked up from reference TRBV7-9 and TRBJ2-1, is DTGVSQNPRHKITKRGQNVTFRCDPISEHNRLYWYRQTLGQGPEFLTYFQNEAQLEKSRLLSDRFSAERPKGSFSTLEIQRTEQGDSAMYLCASSRTYNEQFFGPGTRLTVL.

This clonotype was detected ten times or more. CDR3 amino acids: CSVPGQGNTDTQYF. In DNA form, the CDR3 reads TGCAGCGTTCCGGGACAGGGAAACACAGATACGCAGTATTTT. The V call is TRBV29-1, the J call TRBJ2-3, with 9 bases lining up with TRBD1. The J segment lost 2 bases and the V segment lost 5 bases, leaving 5 bases of the junction unmatched. Germline V gene sequence: CDR1 SQVTM, CDR2 ANQGSEA. The CDR3 loop spans 14 amino acids.

This clonotype was observed a few times. CDR3 sequence reads: CAWRQGEGYTF. The CDR3 DNA is TGTGCCTGGAGACAGGGGGAAGGCTACACCTTC. The chain is built from TRBV30 and TRBJ1-2; 8 positions agree with TRBD1. This CDR3 is built from 11 residues. In germline, CDR1 is GTSNPN, CDR2 SVGIG (reference sequence). V was pared by 3 bases and J by 8 bases, with 2 bases of the junction left unmatched.

This clonotype was seen a handful of times. An end of the junction does not agree with germline; a read error may underlie this. The rearrangement links TRBV6-4 to TRBJ2-1; 7 bases match TRBD2. The length of the CDR3 is 15 residues. Germline V CDR1 and CDR2: MRHNA, SNTAGT. The CDR3 DNA sequence: TGTGCCAGCAGTTACTCGGCGGGAGTAAATAATGAGCAGTTCTTC. Protein: CASSYSAGVNNEQFF.

This clonotype was counted at least ten times. This chain connects TRBV24-1 to TRBJ2-5; 7 bases fit TRBD1. V lost 2 bases, J lost 1 base, and 3 bases stayed unmatched. The CDR3 is made up of 15 amino acids. Germline CDR1 and CDR2: KGHDR and SFDVKD. CDR3 coding DNA: TGTGCCACCAGTGATTCCGCAGGGGGCCAAGAGACCCAGTACTTC. Protein sequence: CATSDSAGGQETQYF.

The sample holds many counts of this clonotype. The chain combines TRBV18 with TRBJ1-1; D is unresolved. The germline V gene has CDR1 KGHSH and CDR2 LQKENI. This CDR3 comprises 15 residues. V was trimmed by 6 bases and J by 1 base, leaving 15 bases between them. The CDR3 sequence is CASSPSPTENTEAFF. CDR3 DNA: TGTGCCAGCTCGCCCTCCCCTACAGAGAACACTGAAGCTTTCTTT.

This clonotype was seen repeatedly, ten times or more. The chain joins TRBV7-9 to TRBJ1-1; TRBD1 is a possible D gene (5 bases). This CDR3 spans 15 amino acids. V was cut by 3 bases and J by 3 bases, with 14 bases left in between. Germline V gene lookup returns CDR1 SEHNR and CDR2 FQNEAQ (reference sequence). The CDR3 loop is CASSFPVGGDTEAFF. In DNA, the CDR3 is TGTGCCAGCAGCTTCCCGGTGGGGGGGGACACTGAAGCTTTCTTT.

This clonotype has a handful of counts. The chain recombines TRBV11-3 with TRBJ2-7; a possible D gene is TRBD2 (6 bases). This CDR3 spans 14 amino acids. The V gene's germline CDR1 is SGHNT and CDR2 YENEEA. V was pared by 5 bases and J by 1 base, with 12 bases between. CDR3 bases: TGTGCCAGCAGCCAACTAGCTTTTTCCTACGAGCAGTACTTC. This codes for CASSQLAFSYEQYF.

This clonotype has ten or more counts. This chain connects TRBV7-9 to TRBJ2-7; 7 positions match TRBD1. J was trimmed by 6 bases and V by 4 bases; bases with no gene match: 9. The CDR3 sequence is 14 residues long. Germline V gives CDR1 SEHNR, CDR2 FQNEAQ (reference sequence). The CDR3 is CASSWDSLYLEQYF. Written as DNA, the CDR3 is TGTGCCAGCAGCTGGGACAGTCTCTACCTCGAGCAGTACTTC.

The chain is built from TRBV30 and TRBJ1-1, with a tentative D call TRBD1 (6 bases). Germline V gene sequence: CDR1 GTSNPN, CDR2 SVGIG (reference sequence). The CDR3 spans 13 residues. Trimming removed 8 bases at V and 1 base at J, with 14 bases between. The CDR3 DNA reads as TGTGCCGGTTACAGGGACACGAACACTGAAGCTTTCTTT. This gives the protein CAGYRDTNTEAFF. The full variable domain, rest sourced from reference TRBV30 and TRBJ1-1, is SQTIHQWPATLVQPVGSPLSLECTVEGTSNPNLYWYRQAAGRGLQLLFYSVGIGQISSEVPQNLSASRPQDRQFILSSKKLLLSDSGFYLCAGYRDTNTEAFFGQGTRLTVV.

This clonotype occurred a few times. The chain is built from TRBV9 and TRBJ1-6, with 8 bases matching TRBD1. Germline V gene lookup returns CDR1 SGDLS and CDR2 YYNGEE. V gave up 2 bases and J gave up 5 bases; unmatched junction bases: 3. The CDR3 is made up of 15 amino acids. CDR3 sequence (DNA): TGTGCCAGCAGCGTTTCAGGGGGCGATAATTCACCCCTCCACTTT. Encoded protein: CASSVSGGDNSPLHF.

The genes are TRBV28 and TRBJ2-1, with TRBD2 as a possible D gene (6 bases). The CDR3 is 16 residues long. V was trimmed by 7 bases and J by 0 bases, leaving 16 bases between them. Germline V lookup: CDR1 MDHEN, CDR2 SYDVKM. The DNA for the CDR3 is TGTGCCAGCAAAGGCTCCCCCGGGGGCTCCTACAATGAGCAGTTCTTC. Its protein is CASKGSPGGSYNEQFF.